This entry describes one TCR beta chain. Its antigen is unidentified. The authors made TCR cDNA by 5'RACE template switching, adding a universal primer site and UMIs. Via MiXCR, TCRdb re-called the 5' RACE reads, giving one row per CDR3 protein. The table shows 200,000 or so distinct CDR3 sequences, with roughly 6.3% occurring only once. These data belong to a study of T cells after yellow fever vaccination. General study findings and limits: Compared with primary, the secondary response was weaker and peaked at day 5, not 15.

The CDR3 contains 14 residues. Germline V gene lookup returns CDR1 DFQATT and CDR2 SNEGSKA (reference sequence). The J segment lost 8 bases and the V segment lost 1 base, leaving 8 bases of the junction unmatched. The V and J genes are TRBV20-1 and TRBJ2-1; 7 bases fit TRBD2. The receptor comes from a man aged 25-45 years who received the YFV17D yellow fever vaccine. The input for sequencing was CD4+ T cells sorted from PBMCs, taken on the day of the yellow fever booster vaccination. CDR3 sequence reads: CSARVCGSLHEQFF. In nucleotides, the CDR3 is TGCAGTGCTAGAGTTTGCGGGAGCCTGCATGAGCAGTTCTTC.